The clone carrying this T cell receptor beta chain has just a few counts. Its antigen is not identified. The source of the sample is a study of blood T cells in healthy people across ages. Primers used in a second PCR of roughly 7 to 12 cycles were a sample-barcoded 5' primer and a J-beta primer mix. Every sample gave at least 2.5 million paired-end reads containing CDR3. Each CDR3 protein is one row after TCRdb ran MiXCR on the 5' RACE reads. The data show around 780,000 distinct CDR3 sequences, with around a quarter seen just once and 3% held by the top ten. Ranging in age from roughly 6 to 90, the donors were healthy Caucasian individuals from Russia. Study results and limitations: Diversity of TCR beta per million T cells declined in a roughly linear way with age.

The sample was also reused in another study, on T cells of mothers and their children. That work contributes: The M1S primer of the second PCR added sample barcodes and 2-4 random nucleotides.

The sequencing sample was made of blood. The TCR originated in a boy aged 5-17 years in good health.

The CDR3 loop reads CASSFGPTGKETQYF. The CDR3 nucleotides read TGTGCCAGCAGCTTTGGTCCAACAGGGAAAGAGACCCAGTACTTC. The chain has TRBV5-6 and TRBJ2-5, with TRBD1 as a possible D gene (6 bases). V lost 2 bases to trimming and J lost 3 bases, with 14 bases between them. CDR1 and CDR2 from the germline V gene are SGHDT and YYEEEE. The CDR3 runs 15 residues.